Listed below are T cell receptor beta chains from one sample, sequenced in a study of T cells in Graves' hyperthyroidism and ophthalmopathy. TCRdb redid the calling of the multiplex PCR reads with MiXCR, one entry per CDR3 protein. Here the sample spans around 700,000 distinct CDR3 sequences, approximately 18% being singletons. The sequenced sample was blood. These receptors all come from a woman in her 50s with Graves' hyperthyroidism that later progressed to Graves' ophthalmopathy. Each CDR3 is given with its conserved first and last residue. D genes are given only for firm matches. Clone size is shown for a subset of rows, as once, few, many or a class of expanded clone.

cdr3_aa: CSARDPAGVATGELFF
cdr3_nt: TGCAGTGCTAGAGATCCCGCAGGGGTGGCCACCGGGGAGCTGTTTTTT
j_call: TRBJ2-2
clone_size: many
v_call: TRBV20-1
d_call: .

cdr3_aa: CSARRGDPSYNEQFF
cdr3_nt: TGCAGTGCTAGAAGGGGGGACCCCTCCTACAATGAGCAGTTCTTC
j_call: TRBJ2-1
clone_size: many
v_call: TRBV20-1
d_call: .

cdr3_aa: CASSYSSSGTPYEQYF
cdr3_nt: TGTGCCAGCAGTTACTCCTCCTCCGGGACCCCCTACGAGCAGTACTTC
j_call: TRBJ2-7
clone_size: .
v_call: TRBV6-5
d_call: .

cdr3_aa: CASSLFAGGYGEAFF
cdr3_nt: TGTGCCAGCAGCTTATTTGCAGGGGGATATGGTGAAGCTTTCTTT
j_call: TRBJ1-1
clone_size: .
v_call: TRBV7-3
d_call: TRBD1

cdr3_aa: CASSQRRAGSYEQYF
cdr3_nt: TGTGCCAGCAGCCAGCGAAGGGCGGGCTCCTACGAGCAGTACTTC
j_call: TRBJ2-7
clone_size: .
v_call: TRBV3-1
d_call: .

cdr3_aa: CSARDYRVHGYTF
cdr3_nt: TGCAGTGCTAGAGATTACAGGGTTCATGGCTACACCTTC
j_call: TRBJ1-2
clone_size: few
v_call: TRBV20-1
d_call: .

cdr3_aa: CASSPLGQGGTEAFF
cdr3_nt: TGTGCCAGCTCACCACTCGGACAGGGTGGAACTGAAGCTTTCTTT
j_call: TRBJ1-1
clone_size: many
v_call: TRBV18
d_call: TRBD1

cdr3_aa: CASSYTTPANYGYTF
cdr3_nt: TGTGCCAGCAGTTACACGACACCTGCTAACTATGGCTACACCTTC
j_call: TRBJ1-2
clone_size: few
v_call: TRBV6-5
d_call: .

cdr3_aa: CASSLGVQGFTEAFF
cdr3_nt: TGTGCCAGCAGCCTCGGAGTCCAGGGATTTACTGAAGCTTTCTTT
j_call: TRBJ1-1
clone_size: many
v_call: TRBV3-1
d_call: .

cdr3_aa: CASSISGTVTGANVLTF
cdr3_nt: TGTGCCAGCAGCATATCCGGGACAGTCACTGGGGCCAACGTCCTGACTTTC
j_call: TRBJ2-6
clone_size: few
v_call: TRBV7-8
d_call: TRBD1

cdr3_aa: CASSTLGQISHHEQFF
cdr3_nt: TGTGCCAGCAGCACTTTGGGACAGATTAGTCACCATGAGCAGTTCTTC
j_call: TRBJ2-1
clone_size: .
v_call: TRBV11-2
d_call: TRBD1

cdr3_aa: CASSQEGLGGQPQHF
cdr3_nt: TGTGCCAGCAGCCAAGAGGGCCTCGGGGGTCAGCCCCAGCATTTT
j_call: TRBJ1-5
clone_size: .
v_call: TRBV4-2
d_call: .

cdr3_aa: CASSMGGGATEAFF
cdr3_nt: TGTGCCAGTAGTATGGGGGGAGGGGCCACTGAAGCTTTCTTT
j_call: TRBJ1-1
clone_size: .
v_call: TRBV19
d_call: .

cdr3_aa: CASSGLSSGNTIYF
cdr3_nt: TGTGCCAGCAGCGGACTGAGCTCTGGAAACACCATATATTTT
j_call: TRBJ1-3
clone_size: few
v_call: TRBV7-9
d_call: .

cdr3_aa: CASSPRVLAGGNRNEQFF
cdr3_nt: TGTGCCAGTAGCCCTCGGGTTCTAGCGGGGGGGAATCGGAATGAGCAGTTCTTC
j_call: TRBJ2-1
clone_size: .
v_call: TRBV19
d_call: TRBD2

cdr3_aa: CASNPGHKNTEAFF
cdr3_nt: TGCGCCAGCAACCCGGGACACAAAAACACTGAAGCTTTCTTT
j_call: TRBJ1-1
clone_size: many
v_call: TRBV5-1
d_call: .

cdr3_aa: CASSTRRGASQPQHF
cdr3_nt: TGTGCCAGCAGCACCCGACGGGGGGCTAGTCAGCCCCAGCATTTT
j_call: TRBJ1-5
clone_size: .
v_call: TRBV5-4
d_call: .

cdr3_aa: CASRDRGNTEAFF
cdr3_nt: TGCGCCAGCAGAGACAGGGGTAACACTGAAGCTTTCTTT
j_call: TRBJ1-1
clone_size: many
v_call: TRBV5-1
d_call: TRBD1

cdr3_aa: CASSLSQGAKETQYF
cdr3_nt: TGTGCCAGCAGTTTATCCCAGGGGGCAAAAGAGACCCAGTACTTC
j_call: TRBJ2-5
clone_size: many
v_call: TRBV27
d_call: TRBD1

cdr3_aa: CASRDDIAPYQPQHF
cdr3_nt: TGTGCCAGCAGGGACGACATTGCCCCCTATCAGCCCCAGCATTTT
j_call: TRBJ1-5
clone_size: .
v_call: TRBV2
d_call: .

cdr3_aa: CATKTGEKPYNEQFF
cdr3_nt: TGTGCCACCAAGACAGGGGAAAAACCCTACAATGAGCAGTTCTTC
j_call: TRBJ2-1
clone_size: .
v_call: TRBV28
d_call: TRBD1

cdr3_aa: CSVDKPTGDTEAFF
cdr3_nt: TGCAGCGTTGACAAGCCGACAGGGGACACTGAAGCTTTCTTT
j_call: TRBJ1-1
clone_size: few
v_call: TRBV29-1
d_call: TRBD1

cdr3_aa: CASSPRPGGRYNEQFF
cdr3_nt: TGTGCCAGCAGCCCGCGTCCCGGGGGGCGGTACAATGAGCAGTTCTTC
j_call: TRBJ2-1
clone_size: .
v_call: TRBV9
d_call: .

cdr3_aa: CASSVLAGPNNEQFF
cdr3_nt: TGTGCCAGCAGCGTACTAGCGGGACCAAACAATGAGCAGTTCTTC
j_call: TRBJ2-1
clone_size: .
v_call: TRBV7-3
d_call: TRBD2

cdr3_aa: CASRNRDTGELFF
cdr3_nt: TGTGCCAGCAGAAATAGGGACACCGGGGAGCTGTTTTTT
j_call: TRBJ2-2
clone_size: many
v_call: TRBV2
d_call: .

cdr3_aa: CASSSSGVADTQYF
cdr3_nt: TGTGCCAGCAGCTCATCCGGGGTGGCAGATACGCAGTATTTT
j_call: TRBJ2-3
clone_size: many
v_call: TRBV7-9
d_call: .

cdr3_aa: CASSFTGGTTDTQYF
cdr3_nt: TGTGCCAGCAGTTTCACAGGGGGCACCACAGATACGCAGTATTTT
j_call: TRBJ2-3
clone_size: many
v_call: TRBV6-1
d_call: TRBD1

cdr3_aa: CASSPSRDLDSSPLHF
cdr3_nt: TGTGCCAGCTCACCAAGCCGGGATTTAGATTCTTCACCCCTCCACTTT
j_call: TRBJ1-6
clone_size: .
v_call: TRBV18
d_call: .

cdr3_aa: CASTVDRMNTEAFF
cdr3_nt: TGTGCCAGCACTGTAGACAGAATGAACACTGAAGCTTTCTTT
j_call: TRBJ1-1
clone_size: many
v_call: TRBV6-1
d_call: .

cdr3_aa: CASSFTGRASGANVLTF
cdr3_nt: TGCGCCAGCAGCTTTACAGGCAGGGCCTCTGGGGCCAACGTCCTGACTTTC
j_call: TRBJ2-6
clone_size: .
v_call: TRBV5-1
d_call: .

cdr3_aa: CSARVPYEQYF
cdr3_nt: TGCAGTGCTAGAGTTCCCTACGAGCAGTACTTC
j_call: TRBJ2-7
clone_size: .
v_call: TRBV20-1
d_call: .

cdr3_aa: CASSLEETGDEQYF
cdr3_nt: TGTGCCAGCAGTTTAGAGGAGACAGGGGACGAGCAGTACTTC
j_call: TRBJ2-7
clone_size: many
v_call: TRBV12-3/TRBV12-4
d_call: TRBD1

cdr3_aa: CSAPKRGGPDQPQHF
cdr3_nt: TGCAGTGCACCGAAGAGGGGGGGCCCAGATCAGCCCCAGCATTTT
j_call: TRBJ1-5
clone_size: few
v_call: TRBV20-1
d_call: .

cdr3_aa: CASGLAEGEQFF
cdr3_nt: TGTGCTAGTGGTTTGGCTGAGGGGGAGCAGTTCTTC
j_call: TRBJ2-1
clone_size: few
v_call: TRBV12-5
d_call: .

cdr3_aa: CASSEAGIAQETQYF
cdr3_nt: TGTGCCAGCAGTGAAGCGGGAATAGCTCAAGAGACCCAGTACTTC
j_call: TRBJ2-5
clone_size: .
v_call: TRBV2
d_call: .

cdr3_aa: CASSRDLNQPQHF
cdr3_nt: TGTGCCAGCAGCCGGGACCTAAATCAGCCCCAGCATTTT
j_call: TRBJ1-5
clone_size: .
v_call: TRBV11-1
d_call: .

cdr3_aa: CASTLSERLNTEAFF
cdr3_nt: TGTGCCAGCACCCTTTCGGAACGGCTGAACACTGAAGCTTTCTTT
j_call: TRBJ1-1
clone_size: many
v_call: TRBV9
d_call: .

cdr3_aa: CASSQDSGGQETQYF
cdr3_nt: TGTGCCAGCAGCCAAGACTCGGGGGGGCAAGAGACCCAGTACTTC
j_call: TRBJ2-5
clone_size: many
v_call: TRBV3-1
d_call: TRBD2

cdr3_aa: CASSFYFNTGELFF
cdr3_nt: TGTGCCAGCAGCTTCTACTTTAACACCGGGGAGCTGTTTTTT
j_call: TRBJ2-2
clone_size: few
v_call: TRBV7-8
d_call: .